Presented here are 7 T cell receptor beta chains from one specimen sequenced in a study of blood T cells in healthy people across ages. A sample-barcoded 5' primer and a J-beta primer mix were used in a second PCR of roughly 6 to 11 cycles. A single record per CDR3 protein comes from TCRdb applying MiXCR to the 5' RACE reads. The table has roughly 680,000 distinct CDR3 sequences, approximately 49% seen once; the top ten hold roughly a third. The sequenced sample consisted of blood. Every receptor here comes from a woman aged 60-70 years in good health.

This clonotype was observed many times. V gene TRBV29-1 combines with J gene TRBJ1-4; 7 nucleotides match TRBD1. CDR3 size: 13 residues. Germline lookup yields CDR1 SQVTM and CDR2 ANQGSEA. V lost 5 bases and J lost 6; bases outside the gene matches: 6. Written as DNA, the CDR3 is TGCAGCGTTCCGGGACAGATGGATGAAAAACTGTTTTTT. Protein: CSVPGQMDEKLFF.

V is TRBV9 and J is TRBJ2-1, with TRBD2 matching 9 bases. Per germline, CDR1 SGDLS and CDR2 YYNGEE. The CDR3 is 16 amino acids. The V gene end was trimmed by 0 bases and the J gene end by 8 bases; junction bases not matched to a gene: 9. The CDR3 DNA sequence: TGTGCCAGCAGCGTAGGTATGGTAGCGGGAGTGGATGAGCAGTTCTTC. Translation: CASSVGMVAGVDEQFF.

The gene calls are TRBV5-1 and TRBJ2-7, with D possibly being TRBD1 or TRBD2 (5 bases each). CDR1 SGHRS and CDR2 YFSETQ come from the germline V gene. The CDR3 has 15 residues. The V end was cut by 0 bases, the J end by 10 bases, with 20 bases between. The CDR3 is CASSLVDSTSGAQYF. CDR3 nucleotide sequence: TGCGCCAGCAGCTTGGTGGACTCCACCTCTGGGGCCCAGTACTTC.

The V gene is TRBV11-1, the J gene TRBJ2-3, with a possible D match to TRBD2 (5 bases). CDR1 and CDR2 (germline): SGHAT, FQDESV (reference sequence). The ends were cut back, 4 bases at V and 0 bases at J, with 14 bases in the middle. The CDR3 consists of 16 residues. This CDR3 reads CASSSLSAGSTDTQYF. The CDR3 DNA reads TGTGCCAGCAGCTCACTTTCGGCGGGTAGCACAGATACGCAGTATTTT. The full variable domain, with the rest looked up from reference TRBV11-1 and TRBJ2-3, is EAEVAQSPRYKITEKSQAVAFWCDPISGHATLYWYRQILGQGPELLVQFQDESVVDDSQLPKDRFSAERLKGVDSTLKIQPAELGDSAMYLCASSSLSAGSTDTQYFGPGTRLTVL.

The rearrangement uses TRBV6-5 and TRBJ2-1, with 7 bases lining up with TRBD1. Germline trimming cut 0 bases from V and 10 bases from J; bases unmatched to any gene: 3. Germline CDR1 and CDR2: MNHEY and SVGAGI. The CDR3 consists of 13 residues. In DNA form, the CDR3 reads TGTGCCAGCAGTTACTCGCCGGGACAGGAGCAGTTCTTC. Residues: CASSYSPGQEQFF.

V is TRBV5-6 and J is TRBJ2-1; D ambiguous. This CDR3 contains 15 residues. CDR1 is SGHDT, CDR2 YYEEEE, per germline. V was trimmed by 1 base and J by 7 bases, leaving 15 bases between them. The chain's CDR3 is CASSLRSLKGNEQFF. The CDR3 DNA sequence: TGTGCCAGCAGCTTGCGCTCCCTCAAGGGAAATGAGCAGTTCTTC. The full variable domain, rest sourced from reference TRBV5-6 and TRBJ2-1, is DAGVTQSPTHLIKTRGQQVTLRCSPKSGHDTVSWYQQALGQGPQFIFQYYEEEERQRGNFPDRFSGHQFPNYSSELNVNALLLGDSALYLCASSLRSLKGNEQFFGPGTRLTVL.

This clonotype was observed a handful of times. The V call is TRBV9, the J call TRBJ2-5; tentatively, D is TRBD1 (5 bases). The CDR3 covers 15 residues. Germline loops: CDR1 SGDLS, CDR2 YYNGEE. V was pared by 3 bases and J by 1 base, with 13 bases between. DNA for the CDR3: TGTGCCAGCAGCGACACACAGGAGATCCAAGAGACCCAGTACTTC. Translation: CASSDTQEIQETQYF.